Presented here are 19 T cell receptor beta chains from one specimen sequenced in a study of long-term antiretroviral therapy in people with HIV. Researchers report immunoSEQ v3.0 was run at survey level. Some clones are missing from TCRdb's copy, which holds only in-frame ones; the method was immunoSEQ multiplex PCR. This table holds 30,000 or so clones, under 85% found once. Sequencing was performed on unsorted PBMCs, taken 3 years after starting antiretroviral therapy. These receptors all come from a man in his forties or fifties with HIV.

The gene calls are TRBV7-2 and TRBJ2-5, with 9 bases aligning to TRBD1. CDR1 and CDR2 (germline): SGHTA, FQGNSA. This CDR3 is 17 amino acids long. V lost 0 bases and J lost 3; bases outside the gene matches: 8. The CDR3, as DNA: TGTGCCAGCAGCTTAGCGCTAGGGACAGGGACGAAAGAGACCCAGTACTTC. Amino acids: CASSLALGTGTKETQYF.

The chain recombines TRBV28 with TRBJ2-5; 10 nucleotides agree with TRBD1. Germline CDR1 and CDR2: MDHEN and SYDVKM. The trim removed 8 bases at V and 5 bases at J, leaving 5 bases unmatched. The CDR3 extends over 13 amino acids. This chain's CDR3 is CASSTGGTETQYF. The CDR3 DNA follows: TGTGCCAGCTCGACAGGGGGCACGGAGACCCAGTACTTC.

As regards this clone: Other DNA sequences within the sample encode an identical CDR3. The chain has TRBV18 and TRBJ2-5, with unresolved D. This CDR3 contains 11 residues. From germline, CDR1 is KGHSH and CDR2 LQKENI. Deletions cut 3 bases from V and 2 bases from J, with 1 base between. As DNA, the CDR3 is TGTGCCAGCTCACCTCAAGAGACCCAGTACTTC. Its translation is CASSPQETQYF.

The genes are TRBV6-5 and TRBJ2-7; D uncertain. The germline CDR1 and CDR2 sequences are MNHEY and SVGAGI. CDR3 length: 13 amino acids. CDR3 sequence reads: CATLRLGSYEQYF. The CDR3 nucleotides read TGTGCAACCCTCAGGTTGGGTTCCTACGAGCAGTACTTC.

Only a few counts were recorded for this clone. The rearrangement uses TRBV28 and TRBJ2-7, with 7 bases lining up with TRBD2. V shed 6 bases, J shed 7 bases, and the junction held 9 bases outside the gene matches. The CDR3 has 13 amino acids. The V gene's germline CDR1 is MDHEN and CDR2 SYDVKM. The CDR3: CASRTGLWGEQYF. In DNA, the CDR3 is TGTGCCAGCAGAACGGGACTATGGGGAGAGCAGTACTTC. Drawing the rest from reference TRBV28 and TRBJ2-7, the complete variable domain is DVKVTQSSRYLVKRTGEKVFLECVQDMDHENMFWYRQDPGLGLRLIYFSYDVKMKEKGDIPEGYSVSREKKERFSLILESASTNQTSMYLCASRTGLWGEQYFGPGTRLTVT.

J is TRBJ1-3 and V is TRBV14; D not resolved. The V gene's germline CDR1 is SGHDN and CDR2 FVKESK. The CDR3 consists of 15 residues. With 0 bases removed from V and 4 bases from J, the gap between germline ends came to 10 bases. The CDR3: CASSQDPRPGNTIYF. The CDR3 DNA reads as TGTGCCAGCAGCCAAGATCCCCGTCCCGGAAACACCATATATTTT.

This clone came up a few times. The J gene is TRBJ1-6, the V gene TRBV5-6, with D possibly matching TRBD1 (5 bases). In germline, CDR1 is SGHDT, CDR2 YYEEEE. The CDR3 is 14 residues long. Trimming took 1 base from V and 11 from J, leaving 13 bases between them. The CDR3 region is CASSLRQGMAPLHF. The CDR3 DNA reads TGTGCCAGCAGCTTGAGGCAGGGTATGGCACCCCTCCACTTT. Supplemented by reference TRBV5-6 and TRBJ1-6, the full variable domain reads DAGVTQSPTHLIKTRGQQVTLRCSPKSGHDTVSWYQQALGQGPQFIFQYYEEEERQRGNFPDRFSGHQFPNYSSELNVNALLLGDSALYLCASSLRQGMAPLHFGNGTRLTVT.

This sequence joins TRBV7-2 and TRBJ1-2, with 8 bases aligning to TRBD1. This CDR3 has 15 residues. Germline CDR1 and CDR2: SGHTA and FQGNSA. V lost 4 bases and J lost 2; bases outside the gene matches: 6. The CDR3 sequence: CASSSTGQGNYGYTF. CDR3 DNA sequence: TGTGCCAGCAGCTCAACAGGACAGGGAAACTATGGCTACACCTTC.

The genes are TRBV28 and TRBJ1-1; weak D call: TRBD1 (5 bases). Trimming took 5 bases from V and 11 from J, leaving 15 bases between them. Germline assignment: CDR1 MDHEN and CDR2 SYDVKM. This CDR3 is 12 amino acids long. The CDR3 DNA follows: TGTGCCAGCAGTCCGAGGGACGGAAGGGCTTTCTTT. Translation: CASSPRDGRAFF.

The chain uses TRBV5-1 and TRBJ1-1, with D maybe TRBD1 (5 bases). V was shortened by 6 bases and J by 4 bases, with 19 bases between the two germline ends. The germline CDR1 and CDR2 sequences are SGHRS and YFSETQ. The CDR3 has 15 residues. The CDR3 protein is CASIKGGEGRTEAFF. The CDR3 DNA sequence: TGCGCCAGCATCAAGGGAGGGGAGGGTCGCACTGAAGCTTTCTTT. Full variable domain (remainder filled in from reference TRBV5-1 and TRBJ1-1): KAGVTQTPRYLIKTRGQQVTLSCSPISGHRSVSWYQQTPGQGLQFLFEYFSETQRNKGNFPGRFSGRQFSNSRSEMNVSTLELGDSALYLCASIKGGEGRTEAFFGQGTRLTVV.

This clone has only one observation. The gene calls are TRBV27 and TRBJ2-5; 9 bases agree with TRBD2. CDR3 length equals 15 residues. Germline lookup yields CDR1 MNHEY and CDR2 SMNVEV (reference sequence). Trimming took 6 bases from V and 2 from J; bases not matched to a gene: 7. CDR3 DNA: TGTGCCAGCAGCCAACTAGCGGGCGGACAAGAGACCCAGTACTTC. Amino acid sequence: CASSQLAGGQETQYF.

The CDR3 protein is CASSFLDQPQHF. The CDR3 nucleotides read TGTGCCAGCAGTTTTCTTGATCAGCCCCAGCATTTT. The chain couples TRBV27 to TRBJ1-5; D is uncertain. V was pared by 3 bases and J by 5 bases, with 5 bases between. Germline V gene sequence: CDR1 MNHEY, CDR2 SMNVEV (reference sequence). The CDR3 sequence is 12 residues long.

The chain employs TRBV5-4 and TRBJ1-1, with TRBD1 matching over 7 bases. The J segment lost 5 bases and the V segment lost 4 bases, leaving 8 bases of the junction unmatched. The CDR3 extends over 14 amino acids. Per the germline V gene, CDR1 is SGHNT and CDR2 is YYREEE (reference sequence). CDR3 bases: TGTGCCAGCAGCATACGACAGGGAGGGACTGAAGCTTTCTTT. It yields the protein CASSIRQGGTEAFF. Full variable domain (rest looked up from reference TRBV5-4 and TRBJ1-1): ETGVTQSPTHLIKTRGQQVTLRCSSQSGHNTVSWYQQALGQGPQFIFQYYREEENGRGNFPPRFSGLQFPNYSSELNVNALELDDSALYLCASSIRQGGTEAFFGQGTRLTVV.

The rearrangement links TRBV5-1 to TRBJ2-5; 12 bases are shared with TRBD2. CDR1 and CDR2 (germline): SGHRS, YFSETQ. With 3 bases clipped from V and 5 bases from J, the junction kept 8 bases outside the gene matches. The CDR3 covers 16 residues. CDR3 residues: CASSSRTSGAGETQYF. The CDR3 DNA is TGCGCCAGCAGCTCCAGGACTAGCGGGGCGGGGGAGACCCAGTACTTC.

The chain has TRBV4-3 and TRBJ1-4; no clear D gene. Germline assignment: CDR1 LGHNA and CDR2 YSLEER. CDR3 length: 13 amino acids. Between the trimmed V and J ends, which lost 5 bases and 5 bases, there was a span of 9 bases. CDR3 protein: CASSWTLNEKLFF. CDR3 nucleotides: TGCGCCAGCAGCTGGACCTTAAATGAAAAACTGTTTTTT.

A remark on this clone: A read error may produce the germline difference seen at one junction end. The chain carries TRBV19 and TRBJ2-2; 7 nucleotides match TRBD2. This CDR3 is 15 amino acids long. In germline, CDR1 is LNHDA, CDR2 SQIVND (reference sequence). CDR3 amino acids: CASNIGERGTGELFF. The CDR3 bases are TGTGCCAGTAATATAGGAGAGCGGGGCACCGGGGAGCTGTTTTTT.

CDR3 DNA: TGTGCCAGCAGCTTCGAGGGGGCCGGGGAGCAGTACTTC. Amino acids: CASSFEGAGEQYF. The chain combines TRBV7-8 with TRBJ2-7, with TRBD1 matching over 7 bases. The CDR3 consists of 13 residues. Germline loops: CDR1 SGHVS, CDR2 FQNEAQ. V shed 3 bases, J shed 7 bases, and the junction held 6 bases outside the gene matches.

The V call is TRBV18, the J call TRBJ2-1; a weak D match, TRBD1 (6 bases). CDR1 and CDR2 from the germline V gene are KGHSH and LQKENI. The length of the CDR3 is 15 residues. V was clipped by 3 bases and J by 4 bases, with 13 bases between them. This CDR3 is CASSPLGGRYNEQFF. The CDR3 DNA follows: TGTGCCAGCTCACCCTTAGGGGGTAGGTACAATGAGCAGTTCTTC.

A single count supports this clone. V is TRBV5-1 and J is TRBJ2-1, with 10 bases fitting TRBD2. CDR3 size: 16 residues. V lost 4 bases, J lost 7 bases, and 11 bases stayed unmatched. The germline CDR1 and CDR2 sequences are SGHRS and YFSETQ. CDR3 loop: CASSSGLAEMDNEQFF. In nucleotides, the CDR3 is TGCGCCAGCAGCAGCGGACTAGCGGAAATGGATAATGAGCAGTTCTTC.